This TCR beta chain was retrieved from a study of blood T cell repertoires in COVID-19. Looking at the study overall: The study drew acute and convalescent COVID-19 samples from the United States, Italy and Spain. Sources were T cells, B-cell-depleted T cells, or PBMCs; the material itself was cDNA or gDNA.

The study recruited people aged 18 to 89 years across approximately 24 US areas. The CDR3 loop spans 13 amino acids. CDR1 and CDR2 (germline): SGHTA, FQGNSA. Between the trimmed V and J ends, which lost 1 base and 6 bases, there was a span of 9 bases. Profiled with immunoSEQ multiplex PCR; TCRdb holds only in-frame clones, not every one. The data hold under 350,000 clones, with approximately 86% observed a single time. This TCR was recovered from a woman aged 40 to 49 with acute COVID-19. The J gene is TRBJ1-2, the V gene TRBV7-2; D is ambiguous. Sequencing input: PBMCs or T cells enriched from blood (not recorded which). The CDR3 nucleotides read TGTGCCAGCAGCTTAGGGCAGCGTAATGGCTACACCTTC. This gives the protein CASSLGQRNGYTF.